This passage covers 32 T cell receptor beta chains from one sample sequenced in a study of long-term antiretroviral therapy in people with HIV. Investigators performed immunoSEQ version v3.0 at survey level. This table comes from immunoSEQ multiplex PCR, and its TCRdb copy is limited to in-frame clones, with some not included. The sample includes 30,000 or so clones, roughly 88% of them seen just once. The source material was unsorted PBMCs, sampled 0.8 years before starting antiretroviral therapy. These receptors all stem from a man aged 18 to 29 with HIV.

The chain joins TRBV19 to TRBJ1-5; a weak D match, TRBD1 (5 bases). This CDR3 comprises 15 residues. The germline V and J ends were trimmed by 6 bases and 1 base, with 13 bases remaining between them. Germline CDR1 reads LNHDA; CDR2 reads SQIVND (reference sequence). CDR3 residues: CASRRIQDSNQPQHF. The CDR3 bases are TGTGCCAGTAGGAGAATACAGGACAGCAATCAGCCCCAGCATTTT.

The chain's CDR3 is CASSMRSSEGYTF. In DNA form, the CDR3 reads TGTGCCAGCAGCATGAGGTCATCGGAGGGCTACACCTTC. The chain couples TRBV7-2 to TRBJ1-2; D uncertain. The CDR3 spans 13 residues. The germline CDR1 and CDR2 sequences are SGHTA and FQGNSA. V dropped 5 bases and J dropped 8 bases, with 15 bases sitting between them. Full variable domain (missing parts from reference TRBV7-2 and TRBJ1-2): GAGVSQSPSNKVTEKGKDVELRCDPISGHTALYWYRQSLGQGLEFLIYFQGNSAPDKSGLPSDRFSAERTGGSVSTLTIQRTQQEDSAVYLCASSMRSSEGYTFGSGTRLTVV.

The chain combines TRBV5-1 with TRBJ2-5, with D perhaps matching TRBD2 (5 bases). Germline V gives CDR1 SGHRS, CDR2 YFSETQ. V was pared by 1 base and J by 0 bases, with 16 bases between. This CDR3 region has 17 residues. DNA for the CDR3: TGCGCCAGCAGCTTGCCCCTCAGGAGGTTGGACCAAGAGACCCAGTACTTC. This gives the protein CASSLPLRRLDQETQYF.

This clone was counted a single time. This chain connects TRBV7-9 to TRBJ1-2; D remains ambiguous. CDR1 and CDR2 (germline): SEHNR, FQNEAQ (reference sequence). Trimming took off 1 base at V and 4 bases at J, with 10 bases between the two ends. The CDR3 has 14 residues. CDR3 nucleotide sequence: TGTGCCAGCAGCTTAGAGGCCCGAAGCTATGGCTACACCTTC. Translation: CASSLEARSYGYTF.

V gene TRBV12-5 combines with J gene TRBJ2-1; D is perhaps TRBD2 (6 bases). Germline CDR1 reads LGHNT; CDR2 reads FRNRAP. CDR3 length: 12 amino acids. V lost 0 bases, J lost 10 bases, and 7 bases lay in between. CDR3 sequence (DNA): TGTGCTAGTGGTTTGGTACGGGGGGAGCAGTTCTTC. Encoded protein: CASGLVRGEQFF.

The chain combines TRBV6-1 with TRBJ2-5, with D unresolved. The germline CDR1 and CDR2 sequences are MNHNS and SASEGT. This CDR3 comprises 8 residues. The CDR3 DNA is TGTACCACAGAGACCCAGTACTTC. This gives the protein CTTETQYF.

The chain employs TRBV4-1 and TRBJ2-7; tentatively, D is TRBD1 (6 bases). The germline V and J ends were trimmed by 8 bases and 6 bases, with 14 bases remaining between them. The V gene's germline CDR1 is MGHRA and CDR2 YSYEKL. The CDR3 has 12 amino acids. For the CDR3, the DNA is TGCGCCAGCGGACAGACCTTCGGCGAGCAGTACTTC. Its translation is CASGQTFGEQYF.

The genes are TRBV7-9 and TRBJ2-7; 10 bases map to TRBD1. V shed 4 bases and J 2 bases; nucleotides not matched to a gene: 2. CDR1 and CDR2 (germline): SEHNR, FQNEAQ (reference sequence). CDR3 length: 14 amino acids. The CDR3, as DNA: TGTGCCAGCAGCTCGGGACAGGGGCCCTACGAGCAGTACTTC. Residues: CASSSGQGPYEQYF.

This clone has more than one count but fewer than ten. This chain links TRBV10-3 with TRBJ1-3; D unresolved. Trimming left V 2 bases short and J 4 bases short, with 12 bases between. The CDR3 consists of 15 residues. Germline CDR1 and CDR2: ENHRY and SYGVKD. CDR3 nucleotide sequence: TGTGCCATCAGTGAGGGCCCGATGGGAGGAAACACCATATATTTT. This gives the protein CAISEGPMGGNTIYF.

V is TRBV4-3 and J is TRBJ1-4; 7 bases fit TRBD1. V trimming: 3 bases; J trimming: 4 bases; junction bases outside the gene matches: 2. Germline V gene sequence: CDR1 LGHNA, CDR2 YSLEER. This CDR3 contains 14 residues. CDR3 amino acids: CASSHQGGNEKLFF. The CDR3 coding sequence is TGCGCCAGCAGCCATCAGGGGGGTAATGAAAAACTGTTTTTT.

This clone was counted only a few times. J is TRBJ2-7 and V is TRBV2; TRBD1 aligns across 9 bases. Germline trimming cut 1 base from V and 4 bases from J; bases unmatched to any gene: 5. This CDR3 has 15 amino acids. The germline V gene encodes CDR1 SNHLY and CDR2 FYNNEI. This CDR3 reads CASSEGQGVPYEQYF. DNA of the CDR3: TGTGCCAGCAGTGAAGGACAGGGGGTCCCTTACGAGCAGTACTTC.

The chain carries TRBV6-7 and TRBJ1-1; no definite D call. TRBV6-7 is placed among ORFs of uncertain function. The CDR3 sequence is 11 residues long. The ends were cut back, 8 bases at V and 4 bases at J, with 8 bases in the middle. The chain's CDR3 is CASEWSTEAFF. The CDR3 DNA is TGTGCCAGCGAGTGGAGCACTGAAGCTTTCTTT.

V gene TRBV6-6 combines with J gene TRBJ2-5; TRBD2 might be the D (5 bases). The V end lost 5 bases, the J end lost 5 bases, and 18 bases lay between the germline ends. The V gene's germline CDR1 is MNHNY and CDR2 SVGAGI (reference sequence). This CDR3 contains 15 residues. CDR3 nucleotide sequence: TGTGCCAGCAGTCAGGTGTTGTCCCGAGGGGAGACCCAGTACTTC. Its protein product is CASSQVLSRGETQYF.

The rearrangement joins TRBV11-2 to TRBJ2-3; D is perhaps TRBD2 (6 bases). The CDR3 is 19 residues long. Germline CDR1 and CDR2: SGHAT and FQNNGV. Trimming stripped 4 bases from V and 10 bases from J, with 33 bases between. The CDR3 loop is CASSSRSLTGSLFPGAQYF. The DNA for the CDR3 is TGTGCCAGCAGCTCCCGATCCCTGACCGGGAGCCTATTCCCGGGGGCGCAGTATTTT.

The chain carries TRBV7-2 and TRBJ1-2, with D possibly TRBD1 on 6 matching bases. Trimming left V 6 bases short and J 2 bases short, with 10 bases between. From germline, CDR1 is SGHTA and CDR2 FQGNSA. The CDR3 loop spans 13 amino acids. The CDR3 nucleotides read TGTGCCAGCAGAGGCGGACAGAACTATGGCTACACCTTC. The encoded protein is CASRGGQNYGYTF.

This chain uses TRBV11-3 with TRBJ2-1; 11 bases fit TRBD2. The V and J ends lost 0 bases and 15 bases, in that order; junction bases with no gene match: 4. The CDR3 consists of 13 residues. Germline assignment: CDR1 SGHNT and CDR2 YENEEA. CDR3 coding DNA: TGTGCCAGCAGCTTAGAACTAGCGGGGGAAATGTTCTTC. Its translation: CASSLELAGEMFF.

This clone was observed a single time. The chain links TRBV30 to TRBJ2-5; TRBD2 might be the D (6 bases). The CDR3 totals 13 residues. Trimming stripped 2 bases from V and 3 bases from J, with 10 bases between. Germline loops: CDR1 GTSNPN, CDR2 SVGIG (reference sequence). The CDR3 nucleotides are TGTGCCTGGAGTAGCGGGTATGAAGAGACCCAGTACTTC. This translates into CAWSSGYEETQYF.

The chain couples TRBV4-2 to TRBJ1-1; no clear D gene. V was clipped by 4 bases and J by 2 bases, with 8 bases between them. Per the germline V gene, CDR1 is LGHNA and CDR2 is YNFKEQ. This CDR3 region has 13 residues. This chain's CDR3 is CASSPFTNTEAFF. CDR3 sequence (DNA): TGTGCCAGCAGCCCCTTCACTAACACTGAAGCTTTCTTT.

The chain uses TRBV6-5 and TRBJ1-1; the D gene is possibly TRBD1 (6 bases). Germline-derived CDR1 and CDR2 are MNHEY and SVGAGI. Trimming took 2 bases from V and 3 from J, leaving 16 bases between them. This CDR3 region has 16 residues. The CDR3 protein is CASSYREGGGDTEAFF. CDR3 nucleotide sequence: TGTGCCAGCAGTTACCGAGAAGGGGGAGGGGACACTGAAGCTTTCTTT.

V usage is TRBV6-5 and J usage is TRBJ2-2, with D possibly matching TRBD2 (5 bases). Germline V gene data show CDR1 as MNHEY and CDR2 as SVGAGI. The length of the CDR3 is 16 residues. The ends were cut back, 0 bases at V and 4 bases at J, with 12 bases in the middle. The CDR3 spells CASSYSTRGLTGELFF. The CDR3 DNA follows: TGTGCCAGCAGTTACTCGACGCGAGGGCTCACCGGGGAGCTGTTTTTT.

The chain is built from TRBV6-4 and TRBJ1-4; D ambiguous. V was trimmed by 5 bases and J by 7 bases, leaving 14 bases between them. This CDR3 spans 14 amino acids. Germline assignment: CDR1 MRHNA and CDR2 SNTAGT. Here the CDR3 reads CASSSDEAPEKLFF. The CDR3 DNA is TGTGCCAGCAGTTCTGACGAGGCCCCTGAAAAACTGTTTTTT.

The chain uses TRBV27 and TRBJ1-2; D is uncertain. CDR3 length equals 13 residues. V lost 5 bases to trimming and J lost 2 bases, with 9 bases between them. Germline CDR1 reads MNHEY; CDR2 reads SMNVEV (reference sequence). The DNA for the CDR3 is TGTGCCAGCAGTCTGCTGGGGAACTATGGCTACACCTTC. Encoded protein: CASSLLGNYGYTF.

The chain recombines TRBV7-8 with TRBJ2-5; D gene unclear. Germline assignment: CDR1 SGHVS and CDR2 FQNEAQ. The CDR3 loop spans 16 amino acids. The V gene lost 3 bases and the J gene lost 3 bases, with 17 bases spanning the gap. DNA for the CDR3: TGTGCCAGCAGCTTTGGTTTAGGCGCCCGAAAAGAGACCCAGTACTTC. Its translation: CASSFGLGARKETQYF.

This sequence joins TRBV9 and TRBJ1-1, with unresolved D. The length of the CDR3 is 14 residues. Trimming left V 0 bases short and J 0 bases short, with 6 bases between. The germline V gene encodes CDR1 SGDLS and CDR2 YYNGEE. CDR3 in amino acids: CASSVEQLNTEAFF. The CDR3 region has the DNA TGTGCCAGCAGCGTAGAGCAATTGAACACTGAAGCTTTCTTT.

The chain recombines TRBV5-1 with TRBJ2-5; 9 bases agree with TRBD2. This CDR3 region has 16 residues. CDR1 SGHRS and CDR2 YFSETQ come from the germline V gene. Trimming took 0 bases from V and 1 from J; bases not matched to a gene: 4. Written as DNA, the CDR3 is TGCGCCAGCAGCTTGGAGCTAGCGGGGATCCAAGAGACCCAGTACTTC. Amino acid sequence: CASSLELAGIQETQYF. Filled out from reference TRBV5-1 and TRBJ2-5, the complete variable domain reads KAGVTQTPRYLIKTRGQQVTLSCSPISGHRSVSWYQQTPGQGLQFLFEYFSETQRNKGNFPGRFSGRQFSNSRSEMNVSTLELGDSALYLCASSLELAGIQETQYFGPGTRLLVL.

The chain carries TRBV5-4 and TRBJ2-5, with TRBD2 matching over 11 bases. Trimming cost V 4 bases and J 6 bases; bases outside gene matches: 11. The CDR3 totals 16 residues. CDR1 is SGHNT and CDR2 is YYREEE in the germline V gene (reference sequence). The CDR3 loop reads CASSPSGGPTGQTQYF. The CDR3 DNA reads TGTGCCAGCAGCCCTAGCGGGGGGCCCACCGGGCAGACCCAGTACTTC.

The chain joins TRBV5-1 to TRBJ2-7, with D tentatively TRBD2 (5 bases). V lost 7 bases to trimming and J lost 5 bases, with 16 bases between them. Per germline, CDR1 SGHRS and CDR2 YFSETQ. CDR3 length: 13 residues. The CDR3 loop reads CASRLGRGNEQYF. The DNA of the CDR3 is TGCGCCAGCCGTCTGGGCCGGGGAAACGAGCAGTACTTC.

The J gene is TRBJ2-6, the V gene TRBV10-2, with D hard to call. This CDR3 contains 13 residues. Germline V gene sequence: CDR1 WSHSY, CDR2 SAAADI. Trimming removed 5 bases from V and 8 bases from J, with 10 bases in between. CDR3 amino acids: CASSRMTTNVLTF. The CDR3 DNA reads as TGCGCCAGCAGTAGAATGACGACCAACGTCCTGACTTTC.

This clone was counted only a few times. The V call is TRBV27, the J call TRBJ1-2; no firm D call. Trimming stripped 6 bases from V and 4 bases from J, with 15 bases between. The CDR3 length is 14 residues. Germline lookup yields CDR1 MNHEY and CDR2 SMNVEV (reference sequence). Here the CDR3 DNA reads TGTGCCAGCAGGGAGGCGGCAGCAGGCTATGGCTACACCTTC. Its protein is CASREAAAGYGYTF.

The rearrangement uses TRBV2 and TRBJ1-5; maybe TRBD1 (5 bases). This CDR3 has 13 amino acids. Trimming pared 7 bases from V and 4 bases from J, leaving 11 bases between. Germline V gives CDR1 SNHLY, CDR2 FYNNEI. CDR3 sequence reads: CASTQNRNQPQHF. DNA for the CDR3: TGTGCCAGCACTCAAAACAGGAATCAGCCCCAGCATTTT. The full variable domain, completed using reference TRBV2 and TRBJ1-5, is EPEVTQTPSHQVTQMGQEVILRCVPISNHLYFYWYRQILGQKVEFLVSFYNNEISEKSEIFDDQFSVERPDGSNFTLKIRSTKLEDSAMYFCASTQNRNQPQHFGDGTRLSIL.

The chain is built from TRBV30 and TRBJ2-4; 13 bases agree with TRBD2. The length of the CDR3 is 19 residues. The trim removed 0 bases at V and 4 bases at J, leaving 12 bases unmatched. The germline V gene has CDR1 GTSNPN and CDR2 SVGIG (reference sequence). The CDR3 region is CAWSVPGLAGLGLKNIQYF. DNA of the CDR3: TGTGCCTGGAGTGTACCGGGACTAGCGGGACTCGGGCTTAAAAACATTCAGTACTTC.

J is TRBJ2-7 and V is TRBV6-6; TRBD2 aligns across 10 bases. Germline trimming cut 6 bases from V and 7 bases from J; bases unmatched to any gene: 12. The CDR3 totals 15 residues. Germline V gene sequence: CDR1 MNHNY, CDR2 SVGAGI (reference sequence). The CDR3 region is CASRAVAGGIWEQYF. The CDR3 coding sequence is TGTGCCAGCAGAGCCGTAGCGGGAGGTATTTGGGAGCAGTACTTC.